Below, one TCR beta chain is given with its context. Source study methods: From reference gene primer amplification, estimates of nucleated cell counts were derived. Profiling relied on immunoSEQ multiplex PCR, and the TCRdb table lists in-frame clones only, not all of them. V and J calls and clone size are copied from that table; D and trimming were computed from the DNA. The data hold 150,000 to 200,000 clones, with approximately 79% observed a single time. This sample stems from a study of blood T cell repertoires in COVID-19. Study details: Researchers got acute and convalescent COVID-19 samples from the United States, Italy and Spain. The cDNA or gDNA used as material had been derived from T cells, B-cell-depleted T cells, or PBMCs.

The sequenced sample was peripheral blood. The TCR was taken from a man in his sixties with active or convalescent COVID-19.

The CDR3 spells CASSLGLAGTNTDTQYF. CDR3 coding DNA: TGTGCCAGCAGCCTCGGACTAGCGGGGACCAACACAGATACGCAGTATTTT. The chain couples TRBV11-2 to TRBJ2-3; 12 bases match TRBD2. Germline V CDR1 and CDR2: SGHAT, FQNNGV. This CDR3 spans 17 amino acids. After removal of 5 bases from V and 2 bases from J, the junction contained 8 bases not matched to a gene.